This TCR beta chain is from a study of cytomegalovirus exposure and HLA in healthy donors. The wider study: Early release data held 85 million to 95 million unique TCRs from HLA-typed donors.

Study findings and constraints: A later analysis, which compared TCR beta chains of equal frequency, found the HLA-associated ones more clonally expanded. Per published reports, the classifier diagnosed cytomegalovirus status with high specificity and sensitivity. Cytomegalovirus-associated TCR beta chains were listed, numbering around 150.

PCR was performed using 60 Vbeta and 13 Jbeta primers. Only in-frame clones appear in the TCRdb table, and some are missing; sequencing was by immunoSEQ multiplex PCR. This sample has under 200,000 clones, with approximately 80% found just once. Worth noting for this clone: Its antigen is not identified.

Source material: PBMCs. The clonotype originates from a woman between 18 and 30 years old in good health and CMV-seronegative.

Written as DNA, the CDR3 is TGTGCCAGCAGCTTGGCCCGCGGAGAGGGAGAGACCCAGTACTTC. Translated, it gives CASSLARGEGETQYF. This chain connects TRBV5-4 to TRBJ2-5; tentatively, D is TRBD2 (5 bases). The V gene's germline CDR1 is SGHNT and CDR2 YYREEE (reference sequence). Trimming removed 0 bases from V and 4 bases from J, with 13 bases in between. The CDR3 runs to 15 residues.